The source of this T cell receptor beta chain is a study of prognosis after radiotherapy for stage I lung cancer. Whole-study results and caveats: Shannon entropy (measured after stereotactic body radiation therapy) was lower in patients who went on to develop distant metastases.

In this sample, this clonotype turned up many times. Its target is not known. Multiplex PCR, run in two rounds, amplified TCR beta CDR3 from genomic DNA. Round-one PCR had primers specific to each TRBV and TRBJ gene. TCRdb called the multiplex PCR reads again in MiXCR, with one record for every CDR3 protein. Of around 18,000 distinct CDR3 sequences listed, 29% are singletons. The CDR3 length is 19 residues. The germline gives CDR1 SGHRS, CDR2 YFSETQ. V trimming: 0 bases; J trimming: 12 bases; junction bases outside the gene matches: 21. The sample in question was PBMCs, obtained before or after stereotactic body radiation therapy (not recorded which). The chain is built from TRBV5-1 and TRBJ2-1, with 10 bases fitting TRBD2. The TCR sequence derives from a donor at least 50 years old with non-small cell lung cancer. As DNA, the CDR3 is TGCGCCAGCAGCTTGGACCCCGGGGGCTCGAGCGGGAGGGCCTTTATGCAGTTCTTC. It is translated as CASSLDPGGSSGRAFMQFF.